This T cell receptor beta chain appears in the sequencing data of a study of control samples from healthy donors and cancer patients. Only in-frame clones appear in the TCRdb table, and some are missing; sequencing was by immunoSEQ multiplex PCR. The profile shows about 98,000 clones, 82% of them singletons. The CDR3 totals 16 residues. V gave up 1 base and J gave up 7 bases; unmatched junction bases: 3. Looked up from germline, CDR1 is MNHNS and CDR2 is SASEGT. This clonotype was obtained from a man between 60 and 75 years old in good health. Source material: blood. The V gene is TRBV6-1, the J gene TRBJ2-1; 14 positions match TRBD2. CDR3 amino acids: CASSEEGLAGANEQFF. CDR3 nucleotide sequence: TGTGCCAGCAGTGAAGAGGGACTAGCGGGAGCTAATGAGCAGTTCTTC.